The clone carrying this T cell receptor (beta chain) was counted ten times or more. Its antigen is undetermined. The source of the sample is a study of early T cells in non-severe SARS-CoV-2 infection. Study information: Alpha and beta chains were unpaired, from unsorted whole-blood bulk RNA. Points from the study as a whole: Matches to VDJdb favored anti-spike CD8 responses and missed private and CD4 specificities.

Individually, cDNA molecules had unique molecular identifiers attached to them. TCRdb analysed the 5' RACE reads with MiXCR anew, one entry per CDR3 protein. The table shows around 93,000 distinct CDR3 sequences, with 9.5% to 15% occurring only once. Trimming took 0 bases from V and 7 from J, leaving 10 bases between them. From germline, CDR1 is SEHNR and CDR2 FQNEAQ (reference sequence). The CDR3 runs to 14 residues. This specimen consisted of whole blood, obtained at baseline. The sequence came from an adult who was a healthcare worker with PCR-confirmed SARS-CoV-2 infection or an uninfected control (not recorded which). V gene TRBV7-9 combines with J gene TRBJ2-1; D is uncertain. CDR3 sequence reads: CASSLARTRNEQFF. The CDR3 bases are TGTGCCAGCAGCTTAGCCCGTACCCGAAATGAGCAGTTCTTC.